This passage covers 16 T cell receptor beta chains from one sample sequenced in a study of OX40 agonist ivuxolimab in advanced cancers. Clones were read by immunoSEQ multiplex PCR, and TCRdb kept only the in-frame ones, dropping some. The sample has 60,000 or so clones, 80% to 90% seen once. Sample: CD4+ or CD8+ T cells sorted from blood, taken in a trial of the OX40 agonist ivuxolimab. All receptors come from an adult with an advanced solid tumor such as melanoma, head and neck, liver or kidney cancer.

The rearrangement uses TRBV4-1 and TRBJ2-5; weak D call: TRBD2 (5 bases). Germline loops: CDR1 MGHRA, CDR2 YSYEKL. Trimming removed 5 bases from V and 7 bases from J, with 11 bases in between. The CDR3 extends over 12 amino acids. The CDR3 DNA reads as TGCGCCAGCAGCTCTCTAGAGGGGACCCAGTACTTC. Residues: CASSSLEGTQYF.

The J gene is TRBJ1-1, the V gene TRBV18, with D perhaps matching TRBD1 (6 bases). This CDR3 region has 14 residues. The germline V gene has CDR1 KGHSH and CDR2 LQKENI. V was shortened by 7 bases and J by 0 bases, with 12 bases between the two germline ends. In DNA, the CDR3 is TGTGCCAGCTATCGGGACACTTTGAACACTGAAGCTTTCTTT. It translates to CASYRDTLNTEAFF.

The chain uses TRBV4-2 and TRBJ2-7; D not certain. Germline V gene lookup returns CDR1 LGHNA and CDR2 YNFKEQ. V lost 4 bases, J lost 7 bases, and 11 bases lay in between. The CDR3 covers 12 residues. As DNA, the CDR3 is TGTGCCAGCAGCCTCCCGCTGGGTGAGCAGTACTTC. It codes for CASSLPLGEQYF.

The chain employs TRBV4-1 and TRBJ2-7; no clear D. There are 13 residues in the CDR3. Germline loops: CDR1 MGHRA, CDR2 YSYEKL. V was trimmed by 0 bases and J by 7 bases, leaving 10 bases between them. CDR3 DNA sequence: TGCGCCAGCAGCCAAGATCCGATACGGGAGCAGTACTTC. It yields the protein CASSQDPIREQYF.

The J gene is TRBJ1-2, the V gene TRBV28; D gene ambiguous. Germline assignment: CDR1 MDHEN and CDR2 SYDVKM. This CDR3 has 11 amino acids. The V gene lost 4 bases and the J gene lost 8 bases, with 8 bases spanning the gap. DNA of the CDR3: TGTGCCAGCAGTTCCCCCCGGGGCTACACCTTC. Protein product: CASSSPRGYTF.

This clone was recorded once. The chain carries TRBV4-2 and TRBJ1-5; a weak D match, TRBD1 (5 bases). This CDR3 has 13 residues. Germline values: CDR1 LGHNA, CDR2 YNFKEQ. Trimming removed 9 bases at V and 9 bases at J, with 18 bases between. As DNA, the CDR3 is TGTGCCAGTAGCAAGGGGCCGCCCTCGCCCCAGCATTTT. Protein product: CASSKGPPSPQHF.

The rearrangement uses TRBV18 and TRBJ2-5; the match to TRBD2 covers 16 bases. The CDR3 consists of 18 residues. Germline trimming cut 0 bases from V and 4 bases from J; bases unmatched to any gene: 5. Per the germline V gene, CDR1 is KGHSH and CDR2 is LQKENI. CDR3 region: CASSPPGLAGGPIETQYF. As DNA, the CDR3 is TGTGCCAGCTCACCACCGGGACTAGCGGGAGGGCCCATAGAGACCCAGTACTTC.

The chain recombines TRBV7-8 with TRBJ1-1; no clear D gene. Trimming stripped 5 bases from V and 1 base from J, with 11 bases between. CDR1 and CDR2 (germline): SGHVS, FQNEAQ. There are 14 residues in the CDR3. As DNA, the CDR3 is TGTGCCAGCAGCACAGACCAGGAGAACACTGAAGCTTTCTTT. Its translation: CASSTDQENTEAFF.

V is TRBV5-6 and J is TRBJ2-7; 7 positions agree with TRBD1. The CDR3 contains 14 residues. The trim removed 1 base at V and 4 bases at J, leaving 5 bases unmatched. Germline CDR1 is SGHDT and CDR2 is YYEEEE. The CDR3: CASSLTQGWYEQYF. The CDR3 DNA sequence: TGTGCCAGCAGCTTGACACAGGGGTGGTACGAGCAGTACTTC.

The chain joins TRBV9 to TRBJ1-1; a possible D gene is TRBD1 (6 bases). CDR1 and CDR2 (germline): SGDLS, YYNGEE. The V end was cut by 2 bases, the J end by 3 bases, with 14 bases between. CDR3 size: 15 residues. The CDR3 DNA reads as TGTGCCAGCAGCGTCGACACAGGGTTGCACACTGAAGCTTTCTTT. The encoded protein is CASSVDTGLHTEAFF.

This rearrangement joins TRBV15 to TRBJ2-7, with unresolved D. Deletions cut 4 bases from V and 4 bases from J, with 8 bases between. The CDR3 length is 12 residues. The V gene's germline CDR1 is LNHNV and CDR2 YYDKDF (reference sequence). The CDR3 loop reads CATSNGLYEQYF. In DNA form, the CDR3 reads TGTGCCACCAGCAATGGCCTATACGAGCAGTACTTC.

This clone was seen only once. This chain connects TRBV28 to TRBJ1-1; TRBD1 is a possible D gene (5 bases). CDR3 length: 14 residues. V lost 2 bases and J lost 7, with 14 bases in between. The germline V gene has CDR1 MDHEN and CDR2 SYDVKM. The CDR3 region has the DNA TGTGCCAGCAGTTTACCCTTGGGACCTGTTGAAGCTTTCTTT. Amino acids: CASSLPLGPVEAFF.

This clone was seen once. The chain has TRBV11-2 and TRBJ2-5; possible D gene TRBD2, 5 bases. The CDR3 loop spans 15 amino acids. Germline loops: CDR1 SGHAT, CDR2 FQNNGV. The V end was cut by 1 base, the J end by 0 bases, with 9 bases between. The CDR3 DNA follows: TGTGCCAGCAGCTTAGTGGAGCGGAACCAAGAGACCCAGTACTTC. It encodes CASSLVERNQETQYF.

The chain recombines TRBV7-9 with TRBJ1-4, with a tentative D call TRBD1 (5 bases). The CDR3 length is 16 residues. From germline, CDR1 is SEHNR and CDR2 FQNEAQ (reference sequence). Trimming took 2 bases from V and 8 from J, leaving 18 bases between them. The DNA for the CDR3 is TGTGCCAGCAGCTTAAGTGTCCAGGGACTTTTGGAAAAACTGTTTTTT. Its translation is CASSLSVQGLLEKLFF.

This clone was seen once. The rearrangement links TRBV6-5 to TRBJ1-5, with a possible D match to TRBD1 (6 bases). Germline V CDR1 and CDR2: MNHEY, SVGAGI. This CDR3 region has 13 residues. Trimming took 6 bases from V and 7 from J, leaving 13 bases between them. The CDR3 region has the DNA TGTGCCAGCAGCCCCAGGGGATGGCAGCCCCAGCATTTT. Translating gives CASSPRGWQPQHF.

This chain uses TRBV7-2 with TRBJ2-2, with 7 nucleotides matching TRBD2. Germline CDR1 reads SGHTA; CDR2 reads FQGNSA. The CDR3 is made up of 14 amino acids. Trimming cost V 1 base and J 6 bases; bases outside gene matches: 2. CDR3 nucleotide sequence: TGTGCCAGCAGCTTAGGGCTAGCGGCCGGGGAGCTGTTTTTT. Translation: CASSLGLAAGELFF. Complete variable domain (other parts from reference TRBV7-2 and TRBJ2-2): GAGVSQSPSNKVTEKGKDVELRCDPISGHTALYWYRQSLGQGLEFLIYFQGNSAPDKSGLPSDRFSAERTGGSVSTLTIQRTQQEDSAVYLCASSLGLAAGELFFGEGSRLTVL.